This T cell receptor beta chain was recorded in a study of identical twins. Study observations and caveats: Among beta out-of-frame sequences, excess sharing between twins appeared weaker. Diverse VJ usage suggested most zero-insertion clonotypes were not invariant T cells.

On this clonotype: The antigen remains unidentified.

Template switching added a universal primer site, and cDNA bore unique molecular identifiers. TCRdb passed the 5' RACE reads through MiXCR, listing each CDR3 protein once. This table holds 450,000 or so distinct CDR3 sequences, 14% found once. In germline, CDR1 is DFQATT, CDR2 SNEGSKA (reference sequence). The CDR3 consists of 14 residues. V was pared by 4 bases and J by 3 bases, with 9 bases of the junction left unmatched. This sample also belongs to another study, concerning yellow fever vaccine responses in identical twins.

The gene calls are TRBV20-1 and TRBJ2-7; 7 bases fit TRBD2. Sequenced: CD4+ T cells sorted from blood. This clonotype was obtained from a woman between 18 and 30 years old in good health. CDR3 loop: CSANPFGGNYEQYF. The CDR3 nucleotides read TGCAGTGCTAACCCTTTCGGGGGGAACTACGAGCAGTACTTC.